This note documents a single TCR beta chain sequence. The record originates from a study of T cell responses to AZD1222 COVID-19 vaccine. Assay used: immunoSEQ multiplex PCR; TCRdb lists only in-frame clones, some missing. Altogether about 140,000 clones are present, around 88% being singletons, with the ten largest covering approximately 3.7%. The CDR3 runs 13 residues. V dropped 3 bases and J dropped 7 bases, with 13 bases sitting between them. Per the germline V gene, CDR1 is WSHSY and CDR2 is SAAADI. This sequence was found in an adult in good health. The source was peripheral blood, collected on day 0 of AZD1222 vaccination. This chain links TRBV10-2 with TRBJ2-7, with a possible D match to TRBD2 (6 bases). The CDR3 loop is CASSDHGGDEQYF. The CDR3 bases are TGCGCCAGCAGTGATCACGGGGGAGATGAGCAGTACTTC.